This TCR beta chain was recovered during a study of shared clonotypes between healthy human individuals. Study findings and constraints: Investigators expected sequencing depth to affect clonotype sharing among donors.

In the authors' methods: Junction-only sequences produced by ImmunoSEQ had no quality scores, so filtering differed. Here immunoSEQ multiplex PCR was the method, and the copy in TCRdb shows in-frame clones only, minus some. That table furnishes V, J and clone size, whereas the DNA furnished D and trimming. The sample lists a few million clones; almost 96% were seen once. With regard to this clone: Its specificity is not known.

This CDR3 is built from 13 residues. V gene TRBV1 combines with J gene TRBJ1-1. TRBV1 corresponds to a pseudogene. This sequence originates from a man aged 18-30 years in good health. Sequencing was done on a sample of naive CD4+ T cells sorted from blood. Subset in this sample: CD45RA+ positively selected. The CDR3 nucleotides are TGCACCAGCAGCCAAAGACGGTCCACTGAAGCTTTCTTT. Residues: CTSSQRRSTEAFF.